Each of the 24 T cell receptor beta chains below was sequenced from the same sample in a study of regulatory T cells in long-lasting Graves disease. Building of the TCR beta libraries involved iRepertoire HTBI primers and Arm-PCR of CDR3 regions. TCRdb redid the calling of the multiplex PCR reads with MiXCR, one entry per CDR3 protein. Among 400,000 or so distinct CDR3 sequences, less than 25% were seen once, and the ten largest hold roughly 28%. Specified time point: persistent/refractory GD, antithyroid drugs over 5 years with positive TRAb. PBMC-extracted RNA yielded the TCR library. Material: peripheral blood mononuclear cells (PBMCs), obtained when the disease was refractory, from a patient treated with antithyroid drugs. These receptors all stem from a female donor with Graves disease.

The CDR3 loop reads CASSFRQGTETQYF. DNA of the CDR3: TGTGCCAGCAGTTTTAGGCAGGGCACAGAGACCCAGTACTTC. The J gene is TRBJ2-5, the V gene TRBV12-3 or TRBV12-4; a weak D match, TRBD1 (5 bases). CDR3 size: 14 residues. Trimming removed 3 bases at V and 4 bases at J, with 12 bases between.

Notes on this clonotype: Since a much larger clone is just one base distant, this may be a read error. The chain joins TRBV20-1 to TRBJ2-7; D perhaps matches TRBD1 (6 bases). Germline lookup yields CDR1 DFQATT and CDR2 SNEGSKA (reference sequence). The CDR3 runs to 17 residues. Trimming removed 0 bases at V and 5 bases at J, with 23 bases between. The CDR3 nucleotides read TGCAGTGCTAGAGATCAGGGGCGGACTTCTGTTAGCGACGAGCAGTACTTC. The encoded protein is CSARDQGRTSVSDEQYF.

This clonotype was seen more than once but under ten times. The rearrangement links TRBV29-1 to TRBJ2-7; tentative D call: TRBD1 (6 bases). The CDR3 runs to 15 residues. Germline values: CDR1 SQVTM, CDR2 ANQGSEA. The germline V and J ends were trimmed by 3 bases and 5 bases, with 20 bases remaining between them. This chain's CDR3 is CSVEPVQGSIDEQYF. Here the CDR3 DNA reads TGCAGCGTTGAGCCTGTTCAGGGGTCTATCGACGAGCAGTACTTC.

To note about this clonotype: A read error may explain this, as a much larger clone is one base away. This rearrangement joins TRBV6-1 to TRBJ2-5, with a weak D call TRBD1 (5 bases). Deletions cut 6 bases from V and 4 bases from J, with 15 bases between. The CDR3 covers 14 residues. The germline CDR1 and CDR2 sequences are MNHNS and SASEGT. CDR3 protein: CASSQGRVRETQYF. CDR3 nucleotides: TGTGCCAGCAGCCAGGGCAGGGTTCGAGAGACCCAGTACTTC.

This clonotype was detected many times. V and J are TRBV15 and TRBJ1-2; 8 bases agree with TRBD1. V gave up 4 bases and J gave up 7 bases; unmatched junction bases: 2. This CDR3 region has 12 residues. Germline V lookup: CDR1 LNHNV, CDR2 YYDKDF (reference sequence). This CDR3 reads CATSTDRGGYTF. The CDR3 nucleotides read TGTGCCACCAGCACCGACAGGGGTGGCTACACCTTC.

The chain uses TRBV7-9 and TRBJ2-7; TRBD2 might be the D (7 bases). The CDR3 totals 16 residues. Trimming took off 5 bases at V and 3 bases at J, with 20 bases between the two ends. CDR1 is SEHNR and CDR2 is FQNEAQ in the germline V gene (reference sequence). DNA of the CDR3: TGTGCCAGCAGCCCCAAGACAGGAGGGGACTACTACGAGCAGTACTTC. Amino acids: CASSPKTGGDYYEQYF.

V usage is TRBV6-1 and J usage is TRBJ2-2; D call uncertain. The V gene lost 7 bases and the J gene lost 7 bases, with 19 bases spanning the gap. This CDR3 has 15 residues. Germline loops: CDR1 MNHNS, CDR2 SASEGT. CDR3 region: CASKPFRALGGELFF. CDR3 DNA sequence: TGTGCCAGCAAGCCCTTCCGGGCCCTCGGCGGGGAGCTGTTTTTT.

This chain uses TRBV20-1 with TRBJ2-4; maybe TRBD2 (6 bases). This CDR3 region has 15 residues. Trimming pared 6 bases from V and 5 bases from J, leaving 20 bases between. Per the germline V gene, CDR1 is DFQATT and CDR2 is SNEGSKA (reference sequence). The CDR3: CSAQDGRVGQNIQYF. CDR3 nucleotides: TGCAGTGCCCAGGACGGGAGAGTGGGCCAAAACATTCAGTACTTC.

This clonotype was detected many times. The CDR3 spells CASRPLGTGGSHEQYF. The DNA of the CDR3 is TGTGCCAGCAGACCACTCGGGACAGGGGGGAGCCACGAGCAGTACTTC. The genes are TRBV6-1 and TRBJ2-7; 11 bases fit TRBD1. CDR3 size: 16 residues. Trimming cost V 6 bases and J 5 bases; bases outside gene matches: 12. The germline V gene encodes CDR1 MNHNS and CDR2 SASEGT.

The rearrangement uses TRBV10-3 and TRBJ2-7, with 7 bases aligning to TRBD1. V gave up 6 bases and J gave up 2 bases; unmatched junction bases: 10. Germline-derived CDR1 and CDR2 are ENHRY and SYGVKD. This CDR3 has 15 amino acids. The CDR3 region has the DNA TGTGCCATCAGCAATCCGGGACAGAATACCTACGAGCAGTACTTC. It translates to CAISNPGQNTYEQYF.

The chain uses TRBV6-4 and TRBJ2-7; D is undetermined. The ends were cut back, 5 bases at V and 0 bases at J, with 14 bases in the middle. CDR3 length: 15 residues. Germline V lookup: CDR1 MRHNA, CDR2 SNTAGT. The CDR3 nucleotides read TGTGCCAGCAGTTACGAGGCAGGTGGCTCCTACGAGCAGTACTTC. As protein: CASSYEAGGSYEQYF.

This clonotype was picked up many times. The J gene is TRBJ1-6, the V gene TRBV27; D may be TRBD1 (5 bases). The CDR3 loop spans 17 amino acids. Per germline, CDR1 MNHEY and CDR2 SMNVEV (reference sequence). With 0 bases removed from V and 9 bases from J, the gap between germline ends came to 18 bases. CDR3 sequence reads: CASSLSLRAGLSSPLHF. Here the CDR3 DNA reads TGTGCCAGCAGTTTATCACTTCGTGCAGGGCTGAGTTCACCCCTCCACTTT.

For this clonotype: Since a much larger clone is just one base distant, this may be a read error. This chain's CDR3 is CAGSEWSEQYF. CDR3 bases: TGTGCCGGCAGTGAATGGAGCGAGCAGTACTTC. The J gene is TRBJ2-7, the V gene TRBV6-2 or TRBV6-3; D gene unclear. This CDR3 comprises 11 residues. Germline V lookup: CDR1 MNHEY, CDR2 SVGEGT.

This chain links TRBV10-3 with TRBJ2-7; tentatively, D is TRBD1 (7 bases). Trimming removed 2 bases from V and 0 bases from J, with 14 bases in between. Germline V gene sequence: CDR1 ENHRY, CDR2 SYGVKD. CDR3 length: 16 residues. The CDR3 coding sequence is TGTGCCATCAGTGAGGCGGGACAGAGACTCTCCTACGAGCAGTACTTC. Protein: CAISEAGQRLSYEQYF.

The rearrangement links TRBV5-6 to TRBJ2-5, with D maybe TRBD2 (5 bases). This CDR3 is built from 14 residues. Looked up from germline, CDR1 is SGHDT and CDR2 is YYEEEE. V lost 0 bases, J lost 3 bases, and 9 bases lay in between. CDR3 bases: TGTGCCAGCAGCTTGGATCGGAGGAAAGAGACCCAGTACTTC. This encodes CASSLDRRKETQYF. Filled out from reference TRBV5-6 and TRBJ2-5, the complete variable domain reads DAGVTQSPTHLIKTRGQQVTLRCSPKSGHDTVSWYQQALGQGPQFIFQYYEEEERQRGNFPDRFSGHQFPNYSSELNVNALLLGDSALYLCASSLDRRKETQYFGPGTRLLVL.

The table lists this clonotype with many counts. This chain links TRBV2 with TRBJ1-6, with D possibly TRBD1 on 5 matching bases. V lost 3 bases, J lost 9 bases, and 15 bases lay in between. CDR1 and CDR2 (germline): SNHLY, FYNNEI. CDR3 length: 15 amino acids. CDR3 in DNA: TGTGCCAGCAGTGAGAGTTTCAGGGAGAGTTCACCCCTCCACTTT. It specifies CASSESFRESSPLHF.

This clonotype was seen only a few times. V usage is TRBV24-1 and J usage is TRBJ2-7; TRBD1 matches at 8 bases. Germline-derived CDR1 and CDR2 are KGHDR and SFDVKD. The CDR3 totals 13 residues. The junction had 10 bases not matched to a gene; V was cut back by 9 bases and J by 7 bases. This chain's CDR3 is CATSRTGLTEQYF. The CDR3 DNA follows: TGTGCCACCTCCCGGACAGGGCTAACGGAGCAGTACTTC.

This clonotype was seen many times. The rearrangement joins TRBV10-3 to TRBJ1-1; D gene uncertain. CDR1 is ENHRY, CDR2 SYGVKD, per germline. The CDR3 runs 13 residues. V lost 4 bases and J lost 1, with 7 bases in between. Written as DNA, the CDR3 is TGTGCCATCAGTGGTCACGGGAACACTGAAGCTTTCTTT. It yields the protein CAISGHGNTEAFF.

The rearrangement joins TRBV10-3 to TRBJ2-7; D not resolved. Trimming left V 1 base short and J 5 bases short, with 3 bases between. The germline V gene encodes CDR1 ENHRY and CDR2 SYGVKD. CDR3 size: 11 residues. The chain's CDR3 is CAISEFDEQYF. In DNA form, the CDR3 reads TGTGCCATCAGTGAGTTTGACGAGCAGTACTTC.

V is TRBV28 and J is TRBJ2-7, with TRBD1 identical over 7 bases. The CDR3 covers 15 residues. V lost 9 bases to trimming and J lost 1 base; unmatched junction nucleotides: 12. Germline values: CDR1 MDHEN, CDR2 SYDVKM. CDR3 DNA sequence: TGTGCCAGTACAGGGGCCCTCCTGAATTCCTACGAGCAGTACTTC. Its translation: CASTGALLNSYEQYF.

The table lists this clonotype with a few counts. The genes are TRBV7-9 and TRBJ2-5, with D uncertain. This CDR3 contains 13 residues. Germline V gene data show CDR1 as SEHNR and CDR2 as FQNEAQ (reference sequence). V lost 4 bases to trimming and J lost 2 bases, with 8 bases between them. CDR3 residues: CASSWSGQETQYF. CDR3 nucleotide sequence: TGTGCCAGCAGCTGGTCTGGTCAAGAGACCCAGTACTTC.

The rearrangement uses TRBV25-1 and TRBJ2-5; possibly TRBD2 for D (5 bases). The J call may not be correct, given that the DNA end is closer to TRBJ2-1. Germline V gene sequence: CDR1 MGHDK, CDR2 SYGVNS. The CDR3 has 13 residues. The CDR3 nucleotides are TGTGCCAGCAGTGAACCCCCAGGAGGTGAGCAGTTCTTC. Its protein product is CASSEPPGGEQFF.

This clonotype appeared a few times. This rearrangement joins TRBV18 to TRBJ1-1; no clear D gene. Trimming took off 0 bases at V and 4 bases at J, with 9 bases between the two ends. Germline V lookup: CDR1 KGHSH, CDR2 LQKENI. The CDR3 loop spans 14 amino acids. CDR3 bases: TGTGCCAGCTCACCACCGTCCACGGCCACTGAAGCTTTCTTT. This translates into CASSPPSTATEAFF.

This sequence joins TRBV12-5 and TRBJ1-2; 10 bases match TRBD1. Germline loops: CDR1 LGHNT, CDR2 FRNRAP. CDR3 size: 15 residues. V trimming: 2 bases; J trimming: 4 bases; junction bases outside the gene matches: 4. CDR3 region: CASGLTTGGGYGYTF. The CDR3 DNA reads as TGTGCTAGTGGTTTGACGACAGGGGGCGGCTATGGCTACACCTTC.